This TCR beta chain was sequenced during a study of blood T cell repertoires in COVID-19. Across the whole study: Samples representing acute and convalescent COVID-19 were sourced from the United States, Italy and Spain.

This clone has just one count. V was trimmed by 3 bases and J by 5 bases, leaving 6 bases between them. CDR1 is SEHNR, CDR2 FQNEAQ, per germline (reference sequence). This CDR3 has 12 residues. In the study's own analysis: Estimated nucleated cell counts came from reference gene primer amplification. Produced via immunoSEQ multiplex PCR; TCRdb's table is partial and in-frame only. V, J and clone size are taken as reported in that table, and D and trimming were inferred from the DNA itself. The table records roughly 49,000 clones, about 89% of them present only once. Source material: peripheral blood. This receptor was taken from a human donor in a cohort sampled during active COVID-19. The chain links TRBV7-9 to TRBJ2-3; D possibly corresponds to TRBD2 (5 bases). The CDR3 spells CASSFAGDTQYF. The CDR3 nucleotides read TGTGCCAGCAGCTTCGCGGGAGATACGCAGTATTTT.